This entry features one TCR beta chain sequence. Germline V gives CDR1 SGDLS, CDR2 YYNGEE. Trimming removed 0 bases at V and 0 bases at J, with 5 bases between. This CDR3 is 14 amino acids long. TCRdb re-called the 5' RACE reads through MiXCR, storing one row per CDR3 protein. The data show 200,000 to 300,000 distinct CDR3 sequences, around 13% seen once. This sample is drawn from a study of T cells after yellow fever vaccination. The sequences come from CD4+ T cells sorted from PBMCs, collected 45 days after the yellow fever booster vaccination. The source is a man in his thirties or forties who received the YFV17D yellow fever vaccine. This chain links TRBV9 with TRBJ2-3; D is uncertain. This CDR3 reads CASSVDSSTDTQYF. The CDR3 region has the DNA TGTGCCAGCAGCGTAGATTCTAGCACAGATACGCAGTATTTT.